These T cell receptor beta chains were read from a single sample in a study of CXCR3-negative and CXCR3-positive naive CD8 T cells. TCRdb re-called the 5' RACE reads and gives one entry per CDR3 protein, without DNA. The sample data list fewer than 60,000 distinct CDR3 sequences. Sequenced material: memory CD8+ T cells from blood. The receptors were gathered from a human donor in good health. Some clones in this sample may be carry-over from other donors' samples. The CDR3 runs from the conserved cysteine through the conserved F or W.

TRBJ2-3 TRBV12-3/TRBV12-4 CASSWASGGADTQYF
TRBJ2-3 TRBV20-1 CSAPPLASGRLDTQYF
TRBJ1-3 TRBV27 CASRQGGSGNTIYF
TRBJ2-5 TRBV7-9 CASSLALGSRETQYF
TRBJ1-6 TRBV20-1 CSARETQDPRNSPLHF
TRBJ2-7 TRBV14 CAGSQTGYSYEQYF
TRBJ2-7 TRBV19 CASSMTSSYEQYF
TRBJ2-1 TRBV3-1 CASSPGSGGHNEQFF
TRBJ2-2 TRBV29-1 CSVPGLTGYPGELFF
TRBJ2-1 TRBV4-3 CASSQDFAGGPDEQFF
TRBJ1-2 TRBV29-1 CSVEDLRNYGYTF
TRBJ2-5 TRBV9 CASSVPEETQYF
TRBJ2-2 TRBV11-2 CASSLDRGTGELFF
TRBJ2-5 TRBV30 CAWMRGGRETQYF
TRBJ2-7 TRBV30 CAWNPGQGYEQYF
TRBJ2-7 TRBV5-1 CASSFSSFYEQYF
TRBJ1-2 TRBV4-1 CASSQEIGLHSEGYTF
TRBJ2-7 TRBV20-1 CSASNRVGTYEQYF
TRBJ2-7 TRBV5-6 CASNLGGAHYEQYF
TRBJ1-2 TRBV5-4 CASSPDGPYGYTF
TRBJ2-5 TRBV29-1 CSVDMGGTQYF
TRBJ1-6 TRBV6-5 CASSYSIQSSYNSPLHF